These 32 T cell receptor beta chains originate from one sample sequenced in a study of CD8 T cells in ankylosing spondylitis. TCRdb itself ran the 5' RACE reads through MiXCR, one entry per CDR3 protein. The sample consists of hundreds of thousands of distinct CDR3 sequences, about 20% of them appearing once. The sequenced material came from blood, either unsorted or a sorted T cell fraction (not recorded which). These receptors all come from a male donor with ankylosing spondylitis or in good health (not recorded which).

This clonotype was counted at least ten times. The V call is TRBV5-1, the J call TRBJ1-1, with TRBD1 identical over 7 bases. V shed 4 bases and J 3 bases; nucleotides not matched to a gene: 6. CDR1 is SGHRS, CDR2 YFSETQ, per germline. This CDR3 is 14 amino acids long. CDR3 DNA: TGCGCCAGCAGCCCGACAGGGACGGACACTGAAGCTTTCTTT. Translation: CASSPTGTDTEAFF.

This clonotype appeared a few times. The rearrangement links TRBV12-3 or TRBV12-4 to TRBJ2-1, with a weak D call TRBD2 (5 bases). CDR3 length equals 16 residues. V was pared by 1 base and J by 4 bases, with 14 bases between. CDR3 in amino acids: CASSLVTGWGYNEQFF. CDR3 bases: TGTGCCAGCAGTTTAGTAACGGGGTGGGGTTACAATGAGCAGTTCTTC.

There are many counts of this clonotype. The chain carries TRBV4-1 and TRBJ2-1; the D gene is possibly TRBD2 (6 bases). The CDR3 length is 17 residues. CDR1 is MGHRA, CDR2 YSYEKL, per germline. Between the trimmed V and J ends, which lost 4 bases and 3 bases, there was a span of 19 bases. The CDR3 nucleotides are TGCGCCAGCAGCCGACTCTCTCAGGCGGGATACTACAATGAGCAGTTCTTC. Amino acid sequence: CASSRLSQAGYYNEQFF.

This clonotype occurred a few times. The chain has TRBV6-5 and TRBJ2-1, with TRBD1 as a possible D gene (6 bases). CDR1 is MNHEY, CDR2 SVGAGI, per germline. This CDR3 region has 19 residues. V was shortened by 0 bases and J by 3 bases, with 21 bases between the two germline ends. CDR3 nucleotide sequence: TGTGCCAGCAGTTACTCGGGGGCCTCGGTGGGCGGAAACTACAATGAGCAGTTCTTC. This translates into CASSYSGASVGGNYNEQFF.

This clonotype was seen many times. The junction shows a germline mismatch at one end, possibly a read error. This chain connects TRBV12-3 or TRBV12-4 to TRBJ2-5; TRBD1 aligns across 9 bases. The CDR3 consists of 15 residues. CDR3 nucleotides: TGTGCCAGCAGTTTAGGACAGGGGGTACAAGGGACCCAGTACTTC. It yields the protein CASSLGQGVQGTQYF.

This clonotype occurred a few times. The rearrangement uses TRBV29-1 and TRBJ1-1; D remains unclear. V gave up 3 bases and J gave up 4 bases, with 12 bases separating them. CDR1 and CDR2 from the germline V gene are SQVTM and ANQGSEA. The CDR3 has 13 residues. As DNA, the CDR3 is TGCAGCGTTGATTCTCGGGAGGTCACTGAAGCTTTCTTT. This gives the protein CSVDSREVTEAFF.

A few counts support this clonotype. CDR3 coding DNA: TGTGCCAGCAGTTTTATTAGTGGGAATGAGCAGTTCTTC. It codes for CASSFISGNEQFF. The chain carries TRBV12-3 or TRBV12-4 and TRBJ2-1, with D uncertain. V shed 3 bases and J shed 7 bases, with 10 bases lying between them. This CDR3 comprises 13 residues.

The V gene is TRBV5-1, the J gene TRBJ2-7, with no clear D. The CDR3 sequence is 13 residues long. Germline loops: CDR1 SGHRS, CDR2 YFSETQ. Here the CDR3 DNA reads TGCGCCAGCAGCTTGTTACCGTCTTACGAGCAGTGCGTC. Translating gives CASSLLPSYEQCV.

V and J are TRBV7-2 and TRBJ1-2; D may be TRBD1 (6 bases). The CDR3 length is 14 residues. Deletions cut 1 base from V and 8 bases from J, with 14 bases between. CDR1 and CDR2 from the germline V gene are SGHTA and FQGNSA. For the CDR3, the DNA is TGTGCCAGCAGCTTAGATGGGGGACATCCCGGCTACACCTTC. Protein: CASSLDGGHPGYTF.

This clonotype was seen ten or more times. Germline is not matched at one junction end, which may reflect a read error. The chain is built from TRBV7-7 and TRBJ2-5; D uncertain. The CDR3 consists of 15 residues. Germline V gene lookup returns CDR1 SSHAT and CDR2 FNYEAQ (reference sequence). The CDR3 coding sequence is TGTGCTAGCAGCCCCAGAGAAGGGCTCGAAGAGACCCAGTACTTC. Its translation: CASSPREGLEETQYF.

The chain joins TRBV15 to TRBJ2-6; D not certain. Trimming removed 0 bases at V and 0 bases at J, with 3 bases between. CDR1 LNHNV and CDR2 YYDKDF come from the germline V gene (reference sequence). This CDR3 comprises 15 residues. The CDR3 is CATSRDNSGANVLTF. The CDR3 coding sequence is TGTGCCACCAGCAGAGACAACTCTGGGGCCAACGTCCTGACTTTC.

The J gene is TRBJ1-1, the V gene TRBV5-1; TRBD1 is a possible D gene (6 bases). This CDR3 comprises 15 residues. Per germline, CDR1 SGHRS and CDR2 YFSETQ. Trimming took off 1 base at V and 4 bases at J, with 14 bases between the two ends. CDR3 amino acids: CASSLRQGKGTEAFF. As DNA, the CDR3 is TGCGCCAGCAGCTTGAGGCAGGGGAAGGGCACTGAAGCTTTCTTT. Full variable domain (rest looked up from reference TRBV5-1 and TRBJ1-1): KAGVTQTPRYLIKTRGQQVTLSCSPISGHRSVSWYQQTPGQGLQFLFEYFSETQRNKGNFPGRFSGRQFSNSRSEMNVSTLELGDSALYLCASSLRQGKGTEAFFGQGTRLTVV.

This clonotype was recorded many times. The chain employs TRBV10-3 and TRBJ1-3; 7 nucleotides match TRBD1. Germline CDR1 ENHRY, CDR2 SYGVKD. CDR3 length: 14 residues. V shed 4 bases, J shed 4 bases, and the junction held 4 bases outside the gene matches. CDR3 DNA: TGTGCCATCAGTGTTGACAGGGTCGGAAACACCATATATTTT. Protein product: CAISVDRVGNTIYF.

The V gene is TRBV12-3 or TRBV12-4, the J gene TRBJ2-5; 11 nucleotides align to TRBD2. The CDR3 has 15 residues. V shed 4 bases and J 2 bases; nucleotides not matched to a gene: 3. The CDR3, as DNA: TGTGCCAGCAGTTCTAGCGGGAGGCCACAAGAGACCCAGTACTTC. Translating it yields CASSSSGRPQETQYF.

This chain links TRBV18 with TRBJ2-4; D possibly uses TRBD1 or TRBD2 (5 bases each). The CDR3 spans 17 residues. Germline CDR1 and CDR2: KGHSH and LQKENI. With 2 bases removed from V and 1 base from J, the gap between germline ends came to 15 bases. The CDR3 loop reads CASSPGTQRRAKNIQYF. CDR3 nucleotides: TGTGCCAGCTCACCAGGGACCCAACGACGGGCCAAAAACATTCAGTACTTC. The full variable domain, completed using reference TRBV18 and TRBJ2-4, is NAGVMQNPRHLVRRRGQEARLRCSPMKGHSHVYWYRQLPEEGLKFMVYLQKENIIDESGMPKERFSAEFPKEGPSILRIQQVVRGDSAAYFCASSPGTQRRAKNIQYFGAGTRLSVL.

This clonotype has just a few counts. The V call is TRBV5-5, the J call TRBJ2-5; D is possibly TRBD2 (6 bases). Trimming pared 4 bases from V and 6 bases from J, leaving 16 bases between. Germline CDR1 SGHKS, CDR2 YYEKEE (reference sequence). CDR3 length equals 14 residues. The CDR3 DNA sequence: TGTGCCAGCAGCGTGAGGGACTCGACGAAGACCCAGTACTTC. Its protein is CASSVRDSTKTQYF.

The chain uses TRBV30 and TRBJ1-6; TRBD1 matches at 7 bases. The CDR3 runs 14 residues. CDR1 is GTSNPN, CDR2 SVGIG, per germline (reference sequence). V trimming: 0 bases; J trimming: 4 bases; junction bases outside the gene matches: 0. The CDR3: CAWSVQGYNSPLHF. Here the CDR3 DNA reads TGTGCCTGGAGTGTACAGGGGTATAATTCACCCCTCCACTTT.

This clonotype was counted between two and nine times. The CDR3 spells CSAGTQNTEAFF. CDR3 nucleotides: TGCAGTGCTGGGACACAGAACACTGAAGCTTTCTTT. This chain joins TRBV20-1 and TRBJ1-1; D perhaps matches TRBD1 (6 bases). V was clipped by 5 bases and J by 1 base, with 8 bases between them. CDR3 length equals 12 residues. Germline V gene sequence: CDR1 DFQATT, CDR2 SNEGSKA (reference sequence).

This rearrangement joins TRBV4-1 to TRBJ1-1, with a tentative D call TRBD1 (5 bases). From germline, CDR1 is MGHRA and CDR2 YSYEKL. The CDR3 runs 17 residues. Trimming removed 0 bases at V and 7 bases at J, with 21 bases between. This CDR3 is CASSQDAQEGKYGEAFF. The CDR3 bases are TGCGCCAGCAGCCAAGATGCCCAGGAGGGGAAGTACGGTGAAGCTTTCTTT.

This clonotype was counted only a few times. The chain has TRBV6-1 and TRBJ1-5; no reliable D call. Germline values: CDR1 MNHNS, CDR2 SASEGT. V lost 6 bases and J 7 bases, leaving 19 bases between the germline ends. This CDR3 region has 15 residues. The CDR3 is CASSSTPNPEQPQHF. The CDR3 nucleotides are TGTGCCAGCAGCTCAACACCTAATCCGGAGCAGCCCCAGCATTTT.

V is TRBV29-1 and J is TRBJ2-3; TRBD2 matches at 11 bases. Trimming removed 8 bases from V and 0 bases from J; junction bases left unmatched: 10. Looked up from germline, CDR1 is SQVTM and CDR2 is ANQGSEA. The CDR3 runs to 16 residues. CDR3 sequence (DNA): TGCAGCCTCCTGGGACTAGCGGAGACTAGCACAGATACGCAGTATTTT. It yields the protein CSLLGLAETSTDTQYF.

This CDR3 is CASTNNGGAGDTQYF. The DNA of the CDR3 is TGTGCCAGCACCAACAACGGAGGGGCAGGAGATACGCAGTATTTT. The gene calls are TRBV2 and TRBJ2-3, with D perhaps matching TRBD2 (6 bases). Germline CDR1 is SNHLY and CDR2 is FYNNEI. V was cut by 7 bases and J by 5 bases, with 19 bases left in between. This CDR3 is 15 amino acids long.

The table lists this clonotype with a count of one. The CDR3 does not end in the conserved phenylalanine or tryptophan, so this is likely a read error. The chain joins TRBV12-3 or TRBV12-4 to TRBJ2-3; TRBD2 matches at 13 bases. The J segment lost 5 bases and the V segment lost 7 bases, leaving 15 bases of the junction unmatched. The CDR3 sequence is 18 residues long. CDR3 sequence reads: CASTLLRTSGSGIDTQYY. CDR3 DNA sequence: TGTGCCAGCACCTTGCTAAGGACTAGCGGGAGTGGGATAGATACGCAGTATTAT.

The CDR3 nucleotides are TGCGCCAGCAGCTTGGGACTTAATGAAAAACTGTTTTTT. Amino acid sequence: CASSLGLNEKLFF. This rearrangement joins TRBV5-1 to TRBJ1-4, with D uncertain. This CDR3 spans 13 amino acids. Germline CDR1 reads SGHRS; CDR2 reads YFSETQ. The V and J ends lost 0 bases and 4 bases respectively, with 4 bases between them.

The chain joins TRBV4-1 to TRBJ2-1; 8 bases map to TRBD2. Trimming removed 0 bases from V and 10 bases from J; junction bases left unmatched: 8. CDR1 is MGHRA and CDR2 is YSYEKL in the germline V gene. CDR3 length equals 15 residues. In nucleotides, the CDR3 is TGCGCCAGCAGCCAAGATCCGGGAGGGGAACTAGAGCAGTTCTTC. This encodes CASSQDPGGELEQFF.

This clonotype was observed a few times. The CDR3 DNA follows: TGTGCCAGCAGCCCGACTAGCGGGAGTAGCATACAGACCCAGTACTTC. The encoded protein is CASSPTSGSSIQTQYF. The V and J genes are TRBV3-1 and TRBJ2-5, with 12 bases identical to TRBD2. V shed 4 bases, J shed 6 bases, and the junction held 9 bases outside the gene matches. Germline CDR1 is LGHDT and CDR2 is YNNKEL (reference sequence). The CDR3 is made up of 16 amino acids.

The rearrangement joins TRBV7-6 to TRBJ2-5; D may be TRBD2 (6 bases). This CDR3 has 14 residues. Trimming pared 5 bases from V and 5 bases from J, leaving 15 bases between. Germline loops: CDR1 SGHVS, CDR2 FNYEAQ. CDR3 loop: CASSRGAAGETQYF. The CDR3, as DNA: TGTGCCAGCAGCCGCGGGGCAGCGGGCGAGACCCAGTACTTC.

This clonotype showed up just a few times. V usage is TRBV6-1 and J usage is TRBJ2-5, with TRBD1 matching 11 bases. The CDR3 runs 16 residues. Germline CDR1 and CDR2: MNHNS and SASEGT. V shed 0 bases, J shed 2 bases, and the junction held 2 bases outside the gene matches. The CDR3: CASSEAWDRGQETQYF. Here the CDR3 DNA reads TGTGCCAGCAGTGAAGCATGGGACAGGGGGCAAGAGACCCAGTACTTC.

The CDR3 DNA follows: TGTGCCAGCAGCACGGGGACAGGGACCGGGGAGCTGTTTTTT. It is translated as CASSTGTGTGELFF. This chain links TRBV7-3 with TRBJ2-2; 9 nucleotides match TRBD1. The CDR3 extends over 14 amino acids. V shed 5 bases, J shed 5 bases, and the junction held 3 bases outside the gene matches. Germline loops: CDR1 SGHTA, CDR2 FQGTGA.

This clonotype was observed a handful of times. This chain uses TRBV3-1 with TRBJ2-3; TRBD2 matches at 7 bases. Trimming cost V 0 bases and J 12 bases; bases outside gene matches: 6. Per the germline V gene, CDR1 is LGHDT and CDR2 is YNNKEL (reference sequence). This CDR3 spans 13 amino acids. Here the CDR3 reads CASSQDPASGQYF. The CDR3 DNA sequence: TGTGCCAGCAGCCAAGACCCTGCTAGCGGTCAGTATTTT.

This chain joins TRBV6-5 and TRBJ2-3; maybe TRBD1 (6 bases). Trimming stripped 1 base from V and 1 base from J, with 15 bases between. The CDR3 loop spans 17 amino acids. Germline V gene sequence: CDR1 MNHEY, CDR2 SVGAGI. The CDR3 sequence: CASSYFPRGTGTDTQYF. The CDR3 region has the DNA TGTGCCAGCAGTTACTTCCCCAGGGGAACGGGCACAGATACGCAGTATTTT.

The chain is built from TRBV3-1 and TRBJ2-3; 8 bases are shared with TRBD1. Germline CDR1 reads LGHDT; CDR2 reads YNNKEL (reference sequence). Losses at the gene ends were 4 bases for V and 0 bases for J; bases not matched to a gene: 6. The CDR3 spans 16 residues. CDR3: CASSPQGAGSTDTQYF. Here the CDR3 DNA reads TGTGCCAGCAGCCCGCAGGGGGCCGGGAGCACAGATACGCAGTATTTT.